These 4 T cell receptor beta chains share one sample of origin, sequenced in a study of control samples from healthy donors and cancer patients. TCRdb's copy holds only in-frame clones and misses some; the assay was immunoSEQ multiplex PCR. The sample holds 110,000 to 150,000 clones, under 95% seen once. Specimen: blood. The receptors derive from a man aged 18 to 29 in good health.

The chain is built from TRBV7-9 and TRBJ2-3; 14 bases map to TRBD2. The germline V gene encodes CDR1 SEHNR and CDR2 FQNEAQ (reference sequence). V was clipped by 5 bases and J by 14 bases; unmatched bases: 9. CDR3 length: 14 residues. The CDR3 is CASSPGLAGAIRYF. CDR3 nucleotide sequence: TGTGCCAGCAGCCCGGGACTAGCGGGGGCTATAAGGTATTTT. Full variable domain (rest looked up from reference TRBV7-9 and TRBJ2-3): DTGVSQNPRHKITKRGQNVTFRCDPISEHNRLYWYRQTLGQGPEFLTYFQNEAQLEKSRLLSDRFSAERPKGSFSTLEIQRTEQGDSAMYLCASSPGLAGAIRYFGPGTRLTVL.

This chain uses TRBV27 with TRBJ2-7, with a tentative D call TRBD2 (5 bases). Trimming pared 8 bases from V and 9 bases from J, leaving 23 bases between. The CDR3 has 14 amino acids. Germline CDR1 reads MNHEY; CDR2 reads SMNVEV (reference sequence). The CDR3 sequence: CASGKHGNSDGQYF. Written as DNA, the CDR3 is TGTGCCAGCGGGAAACACGGGAATTCGGATGGGCAGTACTTC.

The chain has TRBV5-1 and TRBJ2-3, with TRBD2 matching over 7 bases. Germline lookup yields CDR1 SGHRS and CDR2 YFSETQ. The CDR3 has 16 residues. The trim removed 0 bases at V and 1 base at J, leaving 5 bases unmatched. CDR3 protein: CASSLATAGGTDTQYF. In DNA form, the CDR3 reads TGCGCCAGCAGCTTGGCGACGGCGGGGGGCACAGATACGCAGTATTTT.

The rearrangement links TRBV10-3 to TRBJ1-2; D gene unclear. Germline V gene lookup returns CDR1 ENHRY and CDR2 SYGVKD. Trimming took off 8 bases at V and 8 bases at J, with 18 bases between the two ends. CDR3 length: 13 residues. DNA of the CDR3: TGTGCCATCGGGGAAGAAGGGAAGGTAGGCTACACCTTC. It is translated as CAIGEEGKVGYTF.